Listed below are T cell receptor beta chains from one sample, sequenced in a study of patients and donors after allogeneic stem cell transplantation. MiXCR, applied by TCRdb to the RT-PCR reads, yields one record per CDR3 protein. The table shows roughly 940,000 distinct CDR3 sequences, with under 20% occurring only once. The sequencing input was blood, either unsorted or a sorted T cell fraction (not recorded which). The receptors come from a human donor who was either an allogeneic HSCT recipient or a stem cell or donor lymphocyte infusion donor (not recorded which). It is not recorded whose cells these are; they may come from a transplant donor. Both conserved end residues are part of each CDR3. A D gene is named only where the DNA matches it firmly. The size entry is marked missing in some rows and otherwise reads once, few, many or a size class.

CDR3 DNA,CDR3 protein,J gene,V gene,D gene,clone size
TGTGCCAGCAGCTCCCAAGCGAGCTCCTACAATGAGCAGTTCTTC,CASSSQASSYNEQFF,TRBJ2-1,TRBV11-2,-,-
TGTGCCAGCAGGCCGCGACATCGATACACAGATACGCAGTATTTT,CASRPRHRYTDTQYF,TRBJ2-3,TRBV12-3/TRBV12-4,-,few
TGTGCCAGCAGTAACCCCGGGACAGGCGCCTACGAGCAGTACTTC,CASSNPGTGAYEQYF,TRBJ2-7,TRBV6-1,TRBD1,-
TGTGCCAGCTCACCTTCGGACAGACCTAACTATGGCTACACCTTC,CASSPSDRPNYGYTF,TRBJ1-2,TRBV18,-,-
TGTGCCAGCAGAGGGACACCGACCTACGAGCAGTACTTC,CASRGTPTYEQYF,TRBJ2-7,TRBV27,-,few
TGCAGTGCTAGTTTTGCGGGATTGGGGGGCAATGAGCAGTTCTTC,CSASFAGLGGNEQFF,TRBJ2-1,TRBV20-1,-,few
TGTGCCACCAGCAGAGACCTCTTTGGGGGGAAAGAAAAACTGTTTTTT,CATSRDLFGGKEKLFF,TRBJ1-4,TRBV15,-,few
TGCAGTGCTCCCCCCAGGACTTTAGACATTCAGTACTTC,CSAPPRTLDIQYF,TRBJ2-4,TRBV20-1,-,-
TGCATCTTCGTGGGGGGCCCAGGGGAAGCTTTCTTT,CIFVGGPGEAFF,TRBJ1-1,TRBV29-1,-,-
TGCAGTGTTGCCAGAGGGACAGCCATCACCTACGAGCAGTACTTC,CSVARGTAITYEQYF,TRBJ2-7,TRBV20-1,TRBD1,few
TGTGCCAGCAGCTTGAGCTACAGGGTTTGGGATTCACCCCTCCACTTT,CASSLSYRVWDSPLHF,TRBJ1-6,TRBV5-5,-,few
TGTGCCAGCGAAGTCCAGAAGGGTGGCTACACCTTC,CASEVQKGGYTF,TRBJ1-2,TRBV6-1,-,few
TGTGCCAGCAGTTTCGTGGGAGAGACCCAGTACTTC,CASSFVGETQYF,TRBJ2-5,TRBV12-3/TRBV12-4,-,many
TGTGCCAGCATGGGATACATACACTATGGCTACACCTTC,CASMGYIHYGYTF,TRBJ1-2,TRBV12-3/TRBV12-4,-,many
TGTGCCAGCAGTCTACAGGGTTCCGAAGAGACCCAGTACTTC,CASSLQGSEETQYF,TRBJ2-5,TRBV12-3/TRBV12-4,-,few
TGTGCCAGCAGCCACGTCGAGGGGAGAGTGACCAACACCGGGGAGCTGTTTTTT,CASSHVEGRVTNTGELFF,TRBJ2-2,TRBV4-2,-,few
TGTGCCAGCAGCCTCGGGGCTGGAGGAGCAGATACGCAGTATTTT,CASSLGAGGADTQYF,TRBJ2-3,TRBV11-2,-,-
TGTGCCAGCAGTGGGGGACAGGGGAACATTCAGTACTTC,CASSGGQGNIQYF,TRBJ2-4,TRBV25-1,TRBD1,-
TGTGCCAGCAGTGAATTTTCCCCGGGACTCCGCGAACCTGAGCAGTTCTTC,CASSEFSPGLREPEQFF,TRBJ2-1,TRBV25-1,-,few
TGTGCCAGCTCCCCGGGACAGGCCAACTCTGGAAACACCATATATTTT,CASSPGQANSGNTIYF,TRBJ1-3,TRBV18,TRBD1,-
TGCAGTGCTAGAGATATGGGATACGAGCAGTACTTC,CSARDMGYEQYF,TRBJ2-7,TRBV20-1,-,few
TGCGCCAGCGGAGGGCTGTCCGGTGAAGCTTTCTTT,CASGGLSGEAFF,TRBJ1-1,TRBV4-1,-,-
TGTGCCAGCTCGCAAAAGGGCCCTGGCCCGGGTGGCTACACCTTC,CASSQKGPGPGGYTF,TRBJ1-2,TRBV18,-,-
TGCGCCAGCAGCCAAGATCGGACAGGGGGATACACTGAAGCTTTCTTT,CASSQDRTGGYTEAFF,TRBJ1-1,TRBV4-1,TRBD1,few
TGTGCCAGCAGCTTAGGGGGAATCAGCAACACCATATATTTT,CASSLGGISNTIYF,TRBJ1-3,TRBV7-2,-,-
TGCAGTGCTAGAGACCCACCGGGAAACACCATATATTTT,CSARDPPGNTIYF,TRBJ1-3,TRBV20-1,-,-
TGTGCCAGCAGTCCCGACAGGGAAGAGACCCAGTACTTC,CASSPDREETQYF,TRBJ2-5,TRBV12-3/TRBV12-4,TRBD1,many
TGTGCCAGCAGTATTCCACAGGGGCGGGGCATTCAGTACTTC,CASSIPQGRGIQYF,TRBJ2-4,TRBV28,-,-
TGTGCCAGCAGCCCCGGGGGGGAAGGAATCCAAGAGACCCAGTACTTC,CASSPGGEGIQETQYF,TRBJ2-5,TRBV13,TRBD2,-
TGTGCCAGCAGCTCATCCTATGCGGGGGGTGGGCAGTTCTTC,CASSSSYAGGGQFF,TRBJ2-1,TRBV7-8,TRBD2,few
TGTGCCAGCAAAACTACTGAGAATACGCAGTATTTT,CASKTTENTQYF,TRBJ2-3,TRBV27,-,few
TGCAGTGCCAGACCTAAACTTACTGGGGGGCCGCTCTATGGCTACACCTTC,CSARPKLTGGPLYGYTF,TRBJ1-2,TRBV20-1,-,-
TGTGCCAGCAGCTTGTCCGGCCCCGCCAAAAACATTCAGTACTTC,CASSLSGPAKNIQYF,TRBJ2-4,TRBV5-5,-,once
TGTGCCAGCAGCGTCGGACGGAGCTCCTACAATGAGCAGTTCTTC,CASSVGRSSYNEQFF,TRBJ2-1,TRBV5-6,-,few
TGCGCCAGCAGCTTGGCTAGCGGGGGCCCCATTGAGCAGTTCTTC,CASSLASGGPIEQFF,TRBJ2-1,TRBV5-1,TRBD2,few
TGTGCCAGCAGCTTCGGACAGGGCGGTGAGCAGTTCTTC,CASSFGQGGEQFF,TRBJ2-1,TRBV5-6,TRBD1,few
TGTGCCAGCACTAACCTCAGGGGAGTAGCCAAAAACATTCAGTACTTC,CASTNLRGVAKNIQYF,TRBJ2-4,TRBV12-3/TRBV12-4,-,-
TGTGCCACCAGCAGAGATTGGCAGGGAGGCTATGGCTACACCTTC,CATSRDWQGGYGYTF,TRBJ1-2,TRBV15,-,few
TGCAGCGTGACGCCGACGGGCCCCCAGTACTTC,CSVTPTGPQYF,TRBJ2-5,TRBV29-1,-,few